This TCR beta chain was sequenced for a study of identical twins. Regarding the study as a whole: Out-of-frame TCR alpha sharing in monozygotic twins exceeded recombination model predictions. Instead of following the same donors, the conclusions were based on cross-sectional statistical analysis. Zero-insertion findings could be partly confounded by invariant cells (MAIT and iNKT cells).

TCRdb used MiXCR to reprocess the 5' RACE reads, holding one entry per CDR3 protein. The sample lists about 530,000 distinct CDR3 sequences, more than 20% occurring once. With no exceptions, donors were healthy Caucasians. On this clonotype: Its antigen is undetermined.

J lost 4 bases, V lost 4 bases, and 9 bases had no gene match. The CDR3 is 15 amino acids. This same sample was also taken into another study, of yellow fever vaccine responses in identical twins.

V and J are TRBV12-3 or TRBV12-4 and TRBJ2-7, with TRBD1 matching 8 bases. Sequenced material: CD4+ T cells sorted from blood. This receptor was identified in a woman younger than 30 in good health. The CDR3 reads CASSSHTGGTYEQYF. The CDR3 coding sequence is TGTGCCAGCAGTTCCCATACAGGGGGAACTTACGAGCAGTACTTC.